The present T cell receptor (beta chain) was sequenced within a study of T cell responses to AZD1222 COVID-19 vaccine. Profiling relied on immunoSEQ multiplex PCR, and the TCRdb table lists in-frame clones only, not all of them. The sample lists over 130,000 clones, roughly 91% occurring once. Trimming cost V 1 base and J 5 bases, with 9 bases left between them. This CDR3 spans 13 amino acids. From germline, CDR1 is SGHNT and CDR2 YYREEE (reference sequence). The source material was peripheral blood, sampled on day 0 of AZD1222 vaccination. V and J are TRBV5-4 and TRBJ1-1; D is perhaps TRBD1 (6 bases). This clonotype originated in an adult in good health. CDR3 DNA sequence: TGTGCCAGCAGCTTGCGGGGGCTTACTGAAGCTTTCTTT. This translates into CASSLRGLTEAFF.